Sequencing of this T cell receptor beta chain was carried out in a study of glioma-infiltrating T cells after dendritic cell vaccination. Looking at the study overall: Treatment, given 2003 to 2012, was autologous tumor lysate-pulsed dendritic cell vaccination.

The immunoSEQ assay amplified TCRB CDR3 from up to roughly 2 ug DNA. The PCR used 60 V beta and 13 J beta primers. Repertoires were generated with immunoSEQ multiplex PCR, while TCRdb's copy carries only in-frame clones and drops some. Among some 90,000 clones, approximately 78% were seen once, and the ten largest hold approximately 2%. This CDR3 spans 15 amino acids. Germline V gene sequence: CDR1 LNHNV, CDR2 YYDKDF (reference sequence). The germline V and J ends were trimmed by 0 bases and 8 bases, with 13 bases remaining between them. Documented time point: after dendritic cell vaccination, including at tumor progression/relapse. Fresh-frozen tumor tissue and more than two years of survival data were available for all.

The source is a human donor with glioblastoma. This specimen consisted of blood, obtained after dendritic cell vaccination. The chain recombines TRBV15 with TRBJ1-4; D is unresolved. The CDR3 protein is CATSRDEGFGEKLFF. CDR3 bases: TGTGCCACCAGCAGAGATGAGGGTTTTGGAGAAAAACTGTTTTTT.